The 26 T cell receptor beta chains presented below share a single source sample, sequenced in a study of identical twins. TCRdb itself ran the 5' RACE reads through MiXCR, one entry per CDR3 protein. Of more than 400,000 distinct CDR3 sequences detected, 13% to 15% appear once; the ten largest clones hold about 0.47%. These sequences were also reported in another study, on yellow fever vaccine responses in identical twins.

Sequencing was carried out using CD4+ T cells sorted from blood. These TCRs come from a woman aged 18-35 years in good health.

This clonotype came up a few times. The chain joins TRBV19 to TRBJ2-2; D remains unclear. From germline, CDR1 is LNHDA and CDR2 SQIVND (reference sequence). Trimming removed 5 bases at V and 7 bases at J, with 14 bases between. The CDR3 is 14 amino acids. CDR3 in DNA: TGTGCCAGTAGTCCCCCAGATTGGGGCGGGGAGCTGTTTTTT. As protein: CASSPPDWGGELFF.

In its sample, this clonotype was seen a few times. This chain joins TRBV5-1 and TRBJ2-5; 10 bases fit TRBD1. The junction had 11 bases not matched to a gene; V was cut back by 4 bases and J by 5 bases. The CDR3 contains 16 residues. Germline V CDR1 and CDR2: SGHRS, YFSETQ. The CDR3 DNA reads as TGCGCCAGCAGCGCAAGACAGGGGGCTATGGGGGAGACCCAGTACTTC. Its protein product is CASSARQGAMGETQYF.

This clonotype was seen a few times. DNA for the CDR3: TGCAGTGCCACAACCGGGACTAGCGTGGATACGCAGTATTTT. Protein product: CSATTGTSVDTQYF. V usage is TRBV20-1 and J usage is TRBJ2-3, with 10 bases matching TRBD2. CDR3 size: 14 residues. Germline-derived CDR1 and CDR2 are DFQATT and SNEGSKA (reference sequence). V lost 6 bases, J lost 6 bases, and 9 bases stayed unmatched.

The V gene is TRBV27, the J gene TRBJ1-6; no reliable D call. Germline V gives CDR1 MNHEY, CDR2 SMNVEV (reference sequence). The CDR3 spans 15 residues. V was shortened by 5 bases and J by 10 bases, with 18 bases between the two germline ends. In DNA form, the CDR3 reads TGTGCCAGCAGTCAAACCCCTATAAGGAGGTCACCCCTCCACTTT. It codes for CASSQTPIRRSPLHF.

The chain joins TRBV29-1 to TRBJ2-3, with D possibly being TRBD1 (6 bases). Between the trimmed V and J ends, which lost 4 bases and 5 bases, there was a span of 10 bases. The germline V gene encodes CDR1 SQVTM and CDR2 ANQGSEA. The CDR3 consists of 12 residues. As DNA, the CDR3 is TGCAGCGTTGGGGGGCTAAAAGATACGCAGTATTTT. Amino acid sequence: CSVGGLKDTQYF.

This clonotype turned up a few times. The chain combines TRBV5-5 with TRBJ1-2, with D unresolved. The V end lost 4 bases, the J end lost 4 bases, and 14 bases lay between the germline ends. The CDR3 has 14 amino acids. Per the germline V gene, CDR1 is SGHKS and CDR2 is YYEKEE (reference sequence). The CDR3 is CASSGMGSGYGYTF. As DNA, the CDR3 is TGTGCCAGCAGCGGCATGGGTAGCGGCTATGGCTACACCTTC.

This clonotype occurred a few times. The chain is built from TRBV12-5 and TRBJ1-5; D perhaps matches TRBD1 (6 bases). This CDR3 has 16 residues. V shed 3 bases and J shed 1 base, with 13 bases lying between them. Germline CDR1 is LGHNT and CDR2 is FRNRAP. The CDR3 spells CASGLDTGFSNQPQHF. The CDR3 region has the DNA TGTGCTAGTGGTTTAGACACAGGGTTCAGCAATCAGCCCCAGCATTTT.

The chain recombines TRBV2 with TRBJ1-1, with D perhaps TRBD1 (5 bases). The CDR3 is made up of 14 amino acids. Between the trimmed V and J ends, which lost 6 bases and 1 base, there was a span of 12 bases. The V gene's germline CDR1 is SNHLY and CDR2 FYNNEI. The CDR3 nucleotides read TGTGCCAGCAGGGAAAATCAGGGGAACACTGAAGCTTTCTTT. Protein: CASRENQGNTEAFF.

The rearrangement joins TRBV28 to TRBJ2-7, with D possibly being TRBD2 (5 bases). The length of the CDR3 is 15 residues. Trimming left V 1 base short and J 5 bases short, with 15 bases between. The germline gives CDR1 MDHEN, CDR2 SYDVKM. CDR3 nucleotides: TGTGCCAGCAGTTTATCCTCGGGAACGCCCAACGAGCAGTACTTC. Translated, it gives CASSLSSGTPNEQYF.

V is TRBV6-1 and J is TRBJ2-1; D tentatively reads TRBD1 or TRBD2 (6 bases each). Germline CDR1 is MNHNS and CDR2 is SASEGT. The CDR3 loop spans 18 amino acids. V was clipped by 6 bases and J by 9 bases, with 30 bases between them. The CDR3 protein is CASRQTRVGGLPFGEQFF. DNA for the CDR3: TGTGCCAGCAGGCAAACCCGAGTCGGGGGCCTACCCTTTGGTGAGCAGTTCTTC.

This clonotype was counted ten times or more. CDR3 in amino acids: CSAKLLAGGETQYF. For the CDR3, the DNA is TGCAGTGCTAAACTCTTAGCGGGTGGCGAGACCCAGTACTTC. This chain uses TRBV20-1 with TRBJ2-5; 7 bases align to TRBD2. Germline values: CDR1 DFQATT, CDR2 SNEGSKA (reference sequence). The CDR3 is 14 amino acids. V shed 4 bases, J shed 5 bases, and the junction held 10 bases outside the gene matches.

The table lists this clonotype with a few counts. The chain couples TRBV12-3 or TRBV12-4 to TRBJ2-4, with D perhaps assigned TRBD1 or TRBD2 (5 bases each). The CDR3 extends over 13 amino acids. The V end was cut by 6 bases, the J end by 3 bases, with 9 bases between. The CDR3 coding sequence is TGTGCCAGCAGGACAGAGGGCAAAAACATTCAGTACTTC. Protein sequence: CASRTEGKNIQYF.

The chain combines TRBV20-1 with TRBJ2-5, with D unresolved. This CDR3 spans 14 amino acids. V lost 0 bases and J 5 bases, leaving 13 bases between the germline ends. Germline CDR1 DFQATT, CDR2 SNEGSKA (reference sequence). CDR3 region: CSARDISRMETQYF. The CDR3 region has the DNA TGCAGTGCTAGAGACATTAGTCGTATGGAGACCCAGTACTTC.

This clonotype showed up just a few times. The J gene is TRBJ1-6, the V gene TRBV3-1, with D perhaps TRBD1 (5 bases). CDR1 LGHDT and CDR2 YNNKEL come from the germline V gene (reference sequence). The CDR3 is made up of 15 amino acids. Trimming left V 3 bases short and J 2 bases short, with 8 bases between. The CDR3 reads CASSQQDTYNSPLHF. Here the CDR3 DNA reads TGTGCCAGCAGCCAGCAGGACACCTATAATTCACCCCTCCACTTT.

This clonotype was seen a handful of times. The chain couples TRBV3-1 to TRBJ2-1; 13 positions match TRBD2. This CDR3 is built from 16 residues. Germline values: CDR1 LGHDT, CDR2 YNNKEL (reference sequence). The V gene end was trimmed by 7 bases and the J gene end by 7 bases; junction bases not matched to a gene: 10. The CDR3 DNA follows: TGTGCCAGCACCCCCCCGGGACTAGCGGGAAAAAATGAGCAGTTCTTC. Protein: CASTPPGLAGKNEQFF.

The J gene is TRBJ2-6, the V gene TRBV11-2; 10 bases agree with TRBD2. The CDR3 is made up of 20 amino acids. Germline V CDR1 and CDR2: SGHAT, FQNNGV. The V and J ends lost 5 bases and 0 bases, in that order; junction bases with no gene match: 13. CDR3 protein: CASSTQGVAGGFSGANVLTF. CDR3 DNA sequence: TGTGCCAGCAGCACTCAGGGGGTAGCGGGAGGATTCTCTGGGGCCAACGTCCTGACTTTC. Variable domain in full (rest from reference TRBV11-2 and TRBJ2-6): EAGVAQSPRYKIIEKRQSVAFWCNPISGHATLYWYQQILGQGPKLLIQFQNNGVVDDSQLPKDRFSAERLKGVDSTLKIQPAKLEDSAVYLCASSTQGVAGGFSGANVLTFGAGSRLTVL.

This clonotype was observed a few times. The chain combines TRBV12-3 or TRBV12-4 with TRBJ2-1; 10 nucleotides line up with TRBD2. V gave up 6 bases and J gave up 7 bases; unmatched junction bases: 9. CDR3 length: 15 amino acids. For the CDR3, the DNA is TGTGCCAGCAGCCAGCTAGCGGGAGTAGCAAATGAGCAGTTCTTC. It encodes CASSQLAGVANEQFF.

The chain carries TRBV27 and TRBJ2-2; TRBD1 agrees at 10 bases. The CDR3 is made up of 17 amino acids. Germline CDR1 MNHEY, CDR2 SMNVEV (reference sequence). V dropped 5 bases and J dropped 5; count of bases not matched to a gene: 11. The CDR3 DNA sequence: TGTGCCAGCAGTATCCGGACAGGGGGACTAGGAACCGGGGAGCTGTTTTTT. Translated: CASSIRTGGLGTGELFF.

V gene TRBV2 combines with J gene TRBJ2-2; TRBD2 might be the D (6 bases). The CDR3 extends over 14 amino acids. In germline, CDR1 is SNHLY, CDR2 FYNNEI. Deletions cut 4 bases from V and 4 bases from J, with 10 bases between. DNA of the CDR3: TGTGCCAGCAGTGGGGACTGGCTCACCGGGGAGCTGTTTTTT. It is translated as CASSGDWLTGELFF.

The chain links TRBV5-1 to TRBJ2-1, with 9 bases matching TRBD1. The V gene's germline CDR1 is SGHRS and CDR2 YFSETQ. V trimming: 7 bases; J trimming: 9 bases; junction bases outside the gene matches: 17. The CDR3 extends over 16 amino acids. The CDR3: CASVQIPGQGYGEQFF. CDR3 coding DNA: TGCGCCAGCGTTCAAATTCCGGGACAGGGTTATGGTGAGCAGTTCTTC.

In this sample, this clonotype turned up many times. CDR3 nucleotide sequence: TGTGCCAGCAGCCCGGCGGTGGCGGCAGTGCCTGAGCAGTTCTTC. Its protein product is CASSPAVAAVPEQFF. The chain combines TRBV3-1 with TRBJ2-1, with D hard to call. V was pared by 4 bases and J by 9 bases, with 19 bases between. The germline V gene encodes CDR1 LGHDT and CDR2 YNNKEL (reference sequence). The CDR3 loop spans 15 amino acids.

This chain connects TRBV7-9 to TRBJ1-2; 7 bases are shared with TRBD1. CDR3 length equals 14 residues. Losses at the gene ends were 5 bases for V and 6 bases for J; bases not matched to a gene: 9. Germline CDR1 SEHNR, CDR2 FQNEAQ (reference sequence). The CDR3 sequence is CASSLGFTGDGYTF. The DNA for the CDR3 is TGTGCCAGCAGCCTAGGGTTTACAGGGGATGGCTACACCTTC.

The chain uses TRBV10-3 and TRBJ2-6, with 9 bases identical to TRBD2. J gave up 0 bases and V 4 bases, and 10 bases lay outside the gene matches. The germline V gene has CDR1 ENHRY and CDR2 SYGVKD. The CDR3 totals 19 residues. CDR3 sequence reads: CAISGGASGDLSGANVLTF. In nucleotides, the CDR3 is TGTGCCATCAGTGGGGGAGCTAGCGGGGACCTCTCTGGGGCCAACGTCCTGACTTTC.

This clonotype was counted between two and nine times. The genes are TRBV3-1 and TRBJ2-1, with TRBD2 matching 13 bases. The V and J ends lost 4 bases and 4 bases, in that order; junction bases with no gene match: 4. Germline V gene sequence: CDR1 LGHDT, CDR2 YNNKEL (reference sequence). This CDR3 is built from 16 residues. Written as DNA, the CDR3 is TGTGCCAGCAGCCCATTACTAGCGGGAGGGTACAATGAGCAGTTCTTC. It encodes CASSPLLAGGYNEQFF.

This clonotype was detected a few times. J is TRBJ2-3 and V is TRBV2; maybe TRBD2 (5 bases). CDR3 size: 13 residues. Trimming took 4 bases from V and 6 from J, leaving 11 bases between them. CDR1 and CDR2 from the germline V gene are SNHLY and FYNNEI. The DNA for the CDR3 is TGTGCCAGCAGTGGTTGGGAGCGGGATACGCAGTATTTT. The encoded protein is CASSGWERDTQYF.

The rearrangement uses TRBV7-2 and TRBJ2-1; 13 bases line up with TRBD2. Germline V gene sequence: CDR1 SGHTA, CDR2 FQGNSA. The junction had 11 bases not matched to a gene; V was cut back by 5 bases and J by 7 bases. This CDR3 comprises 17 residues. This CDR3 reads CASSITGTSGARNEQFF. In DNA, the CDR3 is TGTGCCAGCAGCATCACCGGGACTAGCGGGGCCAGGAATGAGCAGTTCTTC.